This TCR beta chain was recorded in a study of vaccination and CD4 T cells after COVID-19. Cultured CD4+ T-cell DNA underwent Oncomine TCR Beta short-read sequencing. TCRdb recomputed calls from the PCR reads with MiXCR, one row per CDR3 protein. The table shows over 15,000 distinct CDR3 sequences, with 58% occurring only once. Comments on this clonotype: Its cognate antigen is unknown.

CDR1 and CDR2 from the germline V gene are MRHNA and SNTAGT. J was trimmed by 4 bases and V by 6 bases; bases with no gene match: 5. This CDR3 contains 13 residues. Treatment noted: approximately nine-day PBMC culture with coronavirus spike peptide pools or control peptides (ViraFEST assay). Specimen: CD4+ T cells from blood, cultured in vitro. This sequence joins TRBV6-4 and TRBJ1-2; 7 positions match TRBD1. The TCR originated in a human donor who had recovered from COVID-19. The CDR3 region has the DNA TGTGCCAGCAGACGCAGGGGGTGCTATGGCTACACCTTC. Its protein product is CASRRRGCYGYTF.